This TCR beta chain is drawn from a study of blood T cells in healthy people across ages. Study-level points and caveats: Estimates of diversity drawn from one million T cells were considered underestimates. A conclusive naive versus antigen-experienced comparison was prevented by the unsorted PBMCs.

This clonotype was detected only a few times. The antigen remains unidentified. A sample-barcoded 5' primer and a J-beta primer mix were used in a second PCR of roughly 7 to 11 cycles. Every molecule of cDNA carried a tag from a template-switch adaptor with 12 random nucleotides. TCRdb passed the 5' RACE reads through MiXCR, listing each CDR3 protein once. Found here are roughly 1.5 million distinct CDR3 sequences, about 45% of them singletons; the top ten hold less than 5%. Germline V lookup: CDR1 DFQATT, CDR2 SNEGSKA (reference sequence). The CDR3 runs 12 residues. This TCR came from a woman aged 18-29 years in good health. The sequenced material came from blood. The J gene is TRBJ1-1, the V gene TRBV20-1; D unclear. DNA for the CDR3: TGCACCGCCATGGAAGGGAACACTGAAGCTTTCTTT. Encoded protein: CTAMEGNTEAFF.